This T cell receptor (beta chain) was found in a study of blood T cell repertoires in COVID-19. Study at large: Material from acute and convalescent COVID-19 was sourced from the United States, Italy and Spain.

Sequencing was performed with immunoSEQ multiplex PCR; in TCRdb, only in-frame clones are kept and a portion is missing. The sample carries more than 100,000 clones, 80% to 85% recorded once. V lost 7 bases, J lost 4 bases, and 4 bases stayed unmatched. Germline V gene sequence: CDR1 MDHEN, CDR2 SYDVKM. CDR3 length: 14 residues. The sequencing input was peripheral blood. This clonotype was sampled from a woman aged 55-75 years with active or convalescent COVID-19. The J gene is TRBJ2-1, the V gene TRBV28; the match to TRBD2 covers 10 bases. CDR3 nucleotides: TGTGCCAGCACGCGACTAGCGGGTTACAATGAGCAGTTCTTC. This encodes CASTRLAGYNEQFF.